This passage covers 25 T cell receptor beta chains from one sample sequenced in a study of neurological immune-mediated disorders. From the 5' RACE reads, TCRdb called clonotypes with MiXCR, one entry per CDR3 protein. The table shows about 48,000 distinct CDR3 sequences, with about a tenth occurring only once. The sequenced sample was PBMCs. The receptors here all came from a woman between 35 and 50 years old with HTLV-1-associated myelopathy (HAM/TSP).

At least ten counts were recorded for this clonotype. The chain is built from TRBV6-5 and TRBJ2-7; a weak D match, TRBD2 (6 bases). This CDR3 contains 13 residues. V lost 6 bases and J 4 bases, leaving 13 bases between the germline ends. Germline V gene lookup returns CDR1 MNHEY and CDR2 SVGAGI. Written as DNA, the CDR3 is TGTGCCAGCAGGCGGGACCGGGGGTACGAGCAGTACTTC. Translated, it gives CASRRDRGYEQYF.

This clonotype was detected ten times or more. The chain carries TRBV12-3 or TRBV12-4 and TRBJ1-5, with a possible D match to TRBD1 (5 bases). The V gene lost 3 bases and the J gene lost 7 bases, with 7 bases spanning the gap. The CDR3 has 12 residues. The CDR3 nucleotides read TGTGCCAGCAGTTTCCAGGGCCAGCCCCAGCATTTT. This codes for CASSFQGQPQHF.

The sample holds many counts of this clonotype. The CDR3 region has the DNA TGTGCCAGCAGCACCAGCACAGATACGCAGTATTTT. Translated, it gives CASSTSTDTQYF. V is TRBV2 and J is TRBJ2-3; D is ambiguous. The germline V gene has CDR1 SNHLY and CDR2 FYNNEI. The CDR3 is 12 amino acids. V lost 6 bases to trimming and J lost 0 bases, with 4 bases between them.

V and J are TRBV27 and TRBJ2-7; the D gene is possibly TRBD2 (6 bases). Germline-derived CDR1 and CDR2 are MNHEY and SMNVEV (reference sequence). V was cut by 2 bases and J by 0 bases, with 14 bases left in between. The CDR3 spans 16 residues. CDR3 amino acids: CASSLAPGTYSYEQYF. The CDR3 DNA is TGTGCCAGCAGTTTAGCCCCCGGGACTTACTCCTACGAGCAGTACTTC.

This clonotype has ten or more counts. The V gene is TRBV20-1, the J gene TRBJ1-5; D perhaps matches TRBD1 (5 bases). Per germline, CDR1 DFQATT and CDR2 SNEGSKA (reference sequence). Trimming cost V 3 bases and J 5 bases, with 20 bases left between them. The CDR3 consists of 16 residues. The CDR3 bases are TGCAGTGCTAGGCCGTGGGACCGCGCCCGGGATCAGCCCCAGCATTTT. Amino acids: CSARPWDRARDQPQHF.

This chain links TRBV3-1 with TRBJ2-6; D gene uncertain. Germline V gene data show CDR1 as LGHDT and CDR2 as YNNKEL (reference sequence). CDR3 length: 18 residues. Trimming left V 1 base short and J 0 bases short, with 13 bases between. CDR3 region: CASSQVYSHISGANVLTF. The CDR3, as DNA: TGTGCCAGCAGCCAAGTTTACAGTCACATCTCTGGGGCCAACGTCCTGACTTTC.

Many counts were recorded for this clonotype. The rearrangement uses TRBV5-1 and TRBJ2-7; 8 positions match TRBD1. Germline values: CDR1 SGHRS, CDR2 YFSETQ. The CDR3 extends over 14 amino acids. Unmatched junction bases numbered 7, after V lost 3 bases and J lost 5 bases. The CDR3 region has the DNA TGCGCCAGCAGCTCCGACAGGGGAGTGGACGAGCAGTACTTC. It yields the protein CASSSDRGVDEQYF. The full variable domain, in which reference TRBV5-1 and TRBJ2-7 provide the parts outside the CDR3, is KAGVTQTPRYLIKTRGQQVTLSCSPISGHRSVSWYQQTPGQGLQFLFEYFSETQRNKGNFPGRFSGRQFSNSRSEMNVSTLELGDSALYLCASSSDRGVDEQYFGPGTRLTVT.

This clonotype has at least ten counts. This chain uses TRBV20-1 with TRBJ2-7; D is possibly TRBD1 (5 bases). Germline V gene lookup returns CDR1 DFQATT and CDR2 SNEGSKA (reference sequence). The CDR3 consists of 11 residues. V lost 1 base to trimming and J lost 5 bases, with 6 bases between them. The CDR3 DNA reads as TGCAGTGCTAGAGTCAGGGACGAGCAGTACTTC. Translating gives CSARVRDEQYF.

This clonotype was found many times. The chain carries TRBV20-1 and TRBJ2-1, with TRBD2 matching 7 bases. The CDR3 is 15 amino acids. Germline assignment: CDR1 DFQATT and CDR2 SNEGSKA (reference sequence). V was clipped by 3 bases and J by 4 bases; unmatched bases: 9. The CDR3 spells CSASKRGTLYNEQFF. In DNA form, the CDR3 reads TGCAGTGCTAGTAAGCGGGGAACTCTTTACAATGAGCAGTTCTTC.

This clonotype was counted at least ten times. This chain uses TRBV2 with TRBJ1-4, with 8 bases identical to TRBD1. Germline-derived CDR1 and CDR2 are SNHLY and FYNNEI. This CDR3 contains 16 residues. V was clipped by 3 bases and J by 4 bases; unmatched bases: 7. The CDR3 loop reads CASSEARQGYNEKLFF. The CDR3 region has the DNA TGTGCCAGCAGTGAGGCCCGACAGGGGTATAATGAAAAACTGTTTTTT.

This clonotype was recorded at least ten times. The chain is built from TRBV6-2 or TRBV6-3 and TRBJ2-7, with 9 bases matching TRBD2. The CDR3 contains 14 residues. Germline V lookup: CDR1 MNHEY, CDR2 SVGEGT. V was pared by 6 bases and J by 3 bases, with 6 bases of the junction left unmatched. In nucleotides, the CDR3 is TGTGCCAGCAGGCCAGCGGGGGGCTACTACGAGCAGTACTTC. This codes for CASRPAGGYYEQYF.

This sequence joins TRBV7-2 and TRBJ2-1; 7 bases are a match to TRBD2. This CDR3 has 13 amino acids. V shed 8 bases, J shed 7 bases, and the junction held 8 bases outside the gene matches. CDR1 is SGHTA, CDR2 FQGNSA, per germline. CDR3: CASRHGGGNEQFF. DNA for the CDR3: TGTGCCAGCCGACACGGGGGAGGGAATGAGCAGTTCTTC.

This clonotype was counted many times. The chain uses TRBV12-5 and TRBJ2-5; no firm D call. V dropped 7 bases and J dropped 5 bases, with 11 bases sitting between them. Germline V gene lookup returns CDR1 LGHNT and CDR2 FRNRAP. CDR3 length equals 12 residues. In DNA form, the CDR3 reads TGTGCTAGTGCCCTCGGGTCGGAGACCCAGTACTTC. The encoded protein is CASALGSETQYF.

V usage is TRBV18 and J usage is TRBJ2-5; no definite D call. Germline CDR1 KGHSH, CDR2 LQKENI. CDR3 length: 12 amino acids. V dropped 3 bases and J dropped 5 bases, with 7 bases sitting between them. The CDR3 is CASSPARETQYF. The CDR3 DNA follows: TGTGCCAGCTCACCGGCCAGGGAGACCCAGTACTTC.

This clonotype showed up many times. The chain uses TRBV5-1 and TRBJ1-5; D is perhaps TRBD1 (5 bases). Germline CDR1 reads SGHRS; CDR2 reads YFSETQ. This CDR3 region has 14 residues. V lost 4 bases and J 2 bases, leaving 10 bases between the germline ends. The CDR3 nucleotides read TGCGCCAGCAGCACAGGTGACGGCAATCAGCCCCAGCATTTT. It is translated as CASSTGDGNQPQHF.

There are many counts of this clonotype. This sequence joins TRBV16 and TRBJ2-7; 10 nucleotides align to TRBD2. There are 16 residues in the CDR3. After removal of 4 bases from V and 4 bases from J, the junction contained 10 bases not matched to a gene. Germline CDR1 and CDR2: KGHSY and FQNENV. The CDR3 protein is CASSPPSGGTNYEQYF. The CDR3 nucleotides read TGTGCCAGCAGCCCCCCTAGCGGGGGAACCAATTACGAGCAGTACTTC.

This clonotype was picked up many times. The rearrangement links TRBV20-1 to TRBJ1-1; D remains ambiguous. V shed 0 bases and J shed 11 bases, with 16 bases lying between them. The germline gives CDR1 DFQATT, CDR2 SNEGSKA (reference sequence). The CDR3 extends over 13 amino acids. DNA for the CDR3: TGCAGTGCTAGAGATTGGGCAAGGTATGAGGCTTTCTTT. It specifies CSARDWARYEAFF.

The chain employs TRBV11-2 and TRBJ2-2; D might be TRBD2 (5 bases). The CDR3 consists of 16 residues. The germline V gene encodes CDR1 SGHAT and CDR2 FQNNGV. Trimming stripped 3 bases from V and 5 bases from J, with 16 bases between. This CDR3 reads CASSFDEEGGTGELFF. For the CDR3, the DNA is TGTGCCAGCAGCTTTGACGAAGAGGGTGGTACCGGGGAGCTGTTTTTT. Combining the CDR3 with reference TRBV11-2 and TRBJ2-2 gives the whole variable domain EAGVAQSPRYKIIEKRQSVAFWCNPISGHATLYWYQQILGQGPKLLIQFQNNGVVDDSQLPKDRFSAERLKGVDSTLKIQPAKLEDSAVYLCASSFDEEGGTGELFFGEGSRLTVL.

This clonotype was counted only a few times. A read error may explain this, as a much larger clone is one base away. CDR3 protein: CASSHGLNTEAFF. In nucleotides, the CDR3 is TGTGCCAGCAGCCACGGACTGAACACTGAAGCTTTCTTT. This chain uses TRBV5-6 with TRBJ1-1; D ambiguous. The V end was cut by 4 bases, the J end by 0 bases, with 7 bases between. Germline-derived CDR1 and CDR2 are SGHDT and YYEEEE. The CDR3 extends over 13 amino acids.

By its share, this clonotype is medium-sized. The gene calls are TRBV20-1 and TRBJ2-4; 8 bases agree with TRBD1. Losses at the gene ends were 3 bases for V and 0 bases for J; bases not matched to a gene: 13. Germline loops: CDR1 DFQATT, CDR2 SNEGSKA (reference sequence). The CDR3 runs to 18 residues. Written as DNA, the CDR3 is TGCAGTGCTAGTGTCGCAGGGGGCGATACGATAGCCAAAAACATTCAGTACTTC. As protein: CSASVAGGDTIAKNIQYF.

This chain connects TRBV6-5 to TRBJ2-5; D is unclear. CDR1 and CDR2 from the germline V gene are MNHEY and SVGAGI. The CDR3 consists of 12 residues. V was clipped by 2 bases and J by 14 bases, with 15 bases between them. The CDR3 DNA reads TGTGCCAGCAGTTACGATCGGCAGTCTCTCTACTTC. Its protein product is CASSYDRQSLYF.

The gene calls are TRBV5-1 and TRBJ2-1, with a possible D match to TRBD1 (5 bases). Germline V gene data show CDR1 as SGHRS and CDR2 as YFSETQ. This CDR3 has 15 amino acids. Trimming removed 1 base at V and 0 bases at J, with 8 bases between. The CDR3, as DNA: TGCGCCAGCAGCTTGCAGGGCCCCTCCTACAATGAGCAGTTCTTC. This gives the protein CASSLQGPSYNEQFF.

This clonotype has ten or more counts. The chain recombines TRBV29-1 with TRBJ1-1; unclear D gene. Looked up from germline, CDR1 is SQVTM and CDR2 is ANQGSEA. The CDR3 extends over 13 amino acids. The V end was cut by 5 bases, the J end by 2 bases, with 12 bases between. The CDR3 sequence: CSVPNGYNTEAFF. Here the CDR3 DNA reads TGCAGCGTTCCCAACGGGTATAACACTGAAGCTTTCTTT.

This clonotype was picked up many times. The genes are TRBV27 and TRBJ1-4, with a possible D match to TRBD1 (6 bases). The CDR3 contains 16 residues. Germline V gene sequence: CDR1 MNHEY, CDR2 SMNVEV (reference sequence). Trimming left V 2 bases short and J 0 bases short, with 10 bases between. CDR3 coding DNA: TGTGCCAGCAGTTTAAACAGGGACACAACTAATGAAAAACTGTTTTTT. It is translated as CASSLNRDTTNEKLFF.

Ten or more counts support this clonotype. The chain combines TRBV7-2 with TRBJ2-5; 9 nucleotides align to TRBD1. Per germline, CDR1 SGHTA and CDR2 FQGNSA. This CDR3 has 15 residues. Germline trimming cut 7 bases from V and 4 bases from J; bases unmatched to any gene: 10. In nucleotides, the CDR3 is TGTGCCAGCACCCCGGACCGGGACAGGGTAGAGACCCAGTACTTC. Protein: CASTPDRDRVETQYF.